The present entry profiles one T cell receptor (beta chain) with its context. Its target is unknown. Breast cancer patients provided tissue from their axillary draining lymph nodes. These data come from a study of breast tumors, draining lymph nodes, adjacent tissues. Study-wide points: Tumor T cell lymph node origin was a supported hypothesis, not proven.

TCRdb reprocessed the multiplex PCR reads with MiXCR, giving one entry per CDR3 protein. The data contain approximately 100,000 distinct CDR3 sequences, around 20% of them seen just once; the ten biggest clones take up roughly 1.2%. This receptor was obtained from a female donor with breast cancer. Some clones in this sample may be carry-over from other donors' samples. Input material: axillary lymph node tissue.

The CDR3 DNA follows: TGTGCCAGCAGTTTTAGCGGGCCCTACGAGCAGTACTTC. It yields the protein CASSFSGPYEQYF. The rearrangement links TRBV27 to TRBJ2-7; 7 bases agree with TRBD2. The CDR3 contains 13 residues. Unmatched junction bases numbered 1, after V lost 3 bases and J lost 2 bases. Germline V lookup: CDR1 MNHEY, CDR2 SMNVEV (reference sequence).